This T cell receptor (beta chain) was retrieved from a study of shared clonotypes between healthy human individuals. The CDR3 sequence is 15 residues long. Some clones are missing from TCRdb's copy, which holds only in-frame ones; the method was immunoSEQ multiplex PCR. The sample shows hundreds of thousands of clones, almost 97% of them seen only once. This clonotype was sampled from a woman in her 30s in good health. The chain joins TRBV21-1 to TRBJ2-6; whether TRBD2, the table's D call, matches the DNA was not checked. TRBV21-1 is shown as a pseudogene. The specimen sequenced was naive CD4+ T cells sorted from blood. Indicated subset: CD45RA+ positively selected. For the CDR3, the DNA is TGTGCCAGCAGCAATGGTTCGGCTGGGGCCAACGTCCTGACTTTC. This gives the protein CASSNGSAGANVLTF.